This TCR beta chain was profiled in a study of blood T cell repertoires in COVID-19. Study-level information: Donors in the United States, Italy and Spain gave samples during acute or convalescent COVID-19.

Only in-frame clones appear in the TCRdb table, and some are missing; sequencing was by immunoSEQ multiplex PCR. The sample has 250,000 to 300,000 clones, 86% seen once. This clone was counted a single time. At one end, the junction sequence differs from germline, possibly due to a read error. CDR3 size: 13 residues. Germline V gene sequence: CDR1 MNHEY, CDR2 SVGAGI. The sample was peripheral blood. The chain has TRBV6-5 and TRBJ2-7; 7 bases are a match to TRBD1. This TCR came from a man between 18 and 35 years old with active or convalescent COVID-19. The DNA of the CDR3 is TGTGCCAGCAGTTACGGCTATCCGGGACAGCGAGTTTTC. Protein product: CASSYGYPGQRVF.